This T cell receptor (beta chain) was retrieved from a study of blood T cell repertoires in COVID-19. As to this clone: An end of the junction does not agree with germline; a read error may underlie this.

Two negative PCRs, clearance, or symptom resolution had been documented for recovered Cohort 3 donors. Under the authors' procedure: Reference gene primer amplification yielded estimated nucleated cell counts. Repertoires were generated with immunoSEQ multiplex PCR, while TCRdb's copy carries only in-frame clones and drops some. V and J calls and clone size follow that table, whereas D and trimming were derived from the DNA. The profile shows more than 350,000 clones, more than 75% of them singletons. Germline V gives CDR1 SSHAT, CDR2 FNYEAQ (reference sequence). This CDR3 is 15 amino acids long. This sequence was found in a woman between 50 and 59 years old who had recovered from COVID-19. The chain has TRBV7-7 and TRBJ2-5, with 8 nucleotides matching TRBD2. The sequenced material came from PBMCs or T cells enriched from blood (not recorded which). The CDR3 reads CASSLGGTRFEPQYF. Written as DNA, the CDR3 is TGTGCTAGCAGCTTAGGGGGGACTAGGTTTGAACCCCAGTACTTC.